These T cell receptor beta chains were read from a single sample in a study of T cell repertoires and HLA-DP antigens. Here immunoSEQ multiplex PCR was the method, and the copy in TCRdb shows in-frame clones only, minus some. The sample has about 110,000 clones; around 93% are singletons. For these TCRs, the target antigens are not known. The sample taken for sequencing was CD4+ T cells from PBMCs. These receptors were obtained from a woman aged 18-35 years in good health and CMV-seronegative. Each CDR3 is given with its conserved first and last residue. Each record gives: V gene, J gene, D gene, clone size, CDR3 protein, CDR3 DNA. The D gene is left open where the match is weak. Where a row states a size, it is once, few, many or the class of an expanded clone; other rows omit it.

v_call: TRBV28; j_call: TRBJ1-2; d_call: -; clone_size: -; cdr3_aa: CASSPIRGSHRSYGYTF; cdr3_nt: TGTGCCAGCAGTCCCATTCGAGGGTCCCACCGATCATATGGCTACACCTTC
v_call: TRBV11-3; j_call: TRBJ2-3; d_call: -; clone_size: -; cdr3_aa: CASSHPGRSTQYF; cdr3_nt: TGTGCCAGCAGCCACCCCGGGCGTAGTACGCAGTATTTT
v_call: TRBV2; j_call: TRBJ1-1; d_call: -; clone_size: once; cdr3_aa: CASIWENTEAFF; cdr3_nt: TGTGCCAGCATCTGGGAAAACACTGAAGCTTTCTTT
v_call: TRBV15; j_call: TRBJ1-1; d_call: -; clone_size: -; cdr3_aa: CATSRGRNTLAFF; cdr3_nt: TGTGCCACCAGCAGAGGGAGGAACACTCTCGCCTTCTTT
v_call: TRBV7-9; j_call: TRBJ1-2; d_call: -; clone_size: once; cdr3_aa: CASSPTGKGREYGYTF; cdr3_nt: TGTGCCAGCAGCCCCACGGGGAAGGGGAGGGAGTATGGCTACACCTTC
v_call: TRBV30; j_call: TRBJ1-1; d_call: -; clone_size: few; cdr3_aa: CAWSVRVNTEAFF; cdr3_nt: TGTGCCTGGAGTGTAAGGGTGAACACTGAAGCTTTCTTT
v_call: TRBV5-1; j_call: TRBJ1-2; d_call: TRBD1; clone_size: -; cdr3_aa: CASSLLTGGRGYTF; cdr3_nt: TGCGCCAGCAGCTTACTTACAGGGGGAAGGGGCTACACCTTC
v_call: TRBV7-9; j_call: TRBJ1-4; d_call: -; clone_size: -; cdr3_aa: CASSLSRSNEKLFF; cdr3_nt: TGTGCCAGCAGCTTAAGCAGGTCTAATGAAAAACTGTTTTTT
v_call: TRBV5-6; j_call: TRBJ1-1; d_call: -; clone_size: -; cdr3_aa: CASSLRPGTEAFF; cdr3_nt: TGTGCCAGCAGCCTACGACCCGGAACTGAAGCTTTCTTT
v_call: TRBV6-5; j_call: TRBJ1-2; d_call: -; clone_size: -; cdr3_aa: CASSYSRQNYGYTF; cdr3_nt: TGTGCCAGCAGTTACTCTAGACAGAACTATGGCTACACCTTC
v_call: TRBV14; j_call: TRBJ2-6; d_call: -; clone_size: -; cdr3_aa: CASSQSGLQTGANVLTF; cdr3_nt: TGTGCCAGCAGCCAGTCCGGGCTCCAGACTGGGGCCAACGTCCTGACTTTC